This entry features one T cell receptor beta chain sequence. This clone's antigen is unknown. This sample stems from a study of monozygotic twins with inflammatory bowel disease (dated by TCRdb to between 2018 and 2021). At the level of the whole study: The full study comprised 30 or so monozygotic twin pairs: nine German pairs (four IBD-concordant, five IBD-discordant) and 19 IBD-discordant Danish pairs. The search for disease-associated traits relied mainly on comparing, within discordant pairs, IBD patients with their genetically identical healthy co-twins. Each individual had, on average, about 151 000 unique TCRalpha sequences and 181 000 unique TCRbeta sequences available for analysis. Results and caveats for the whole study, not just this receptor: Repertoire similarity did not differ between concordant and discordant twins, possibly due to limited statistical power. IBD patients had lower TCRbeta repertoire diversity, measured by the inverse Simpson index, than their healthy co-twins. Compared with healthy twins, IBD patients had fewer clonotypes in common with other individuals, a difference most pronounced in patients showing signs of disease activity. The results gave no support for a single strong signal or clonotype linked to IBD. Distinction between different T cell subtypes could not be achieved in the analysis. Because patients received different immunosuppressive treatments, the repertoires may have picked up extra background noise and variability between individuals.

Libraries were constructed by 5' RACE. For each TCR library, 3,000 to 3,500 ng of total RNA was used. For each sample, cDNA was synthesized in eight separate reactions using SMARTScribe reverse transcriptase. During cDNA synthesis, unique molecular identifiers containing a 6-nucleotide sample barcode were introduced by template switching. Amplification of TCRalpha and TCRbeta cDNA involved two nested PCRs of 16 and 9 cycles, and each PCR was followed by bead purification. Before amplification, the cDNA was treated with uracil DNA-glycosylase and purified using the QIAquick PCR purification kit. The second PCR added Illumina TruSeq-compatible adapters along with sample-specific barcodes. Library quality and concentration were checked on TapeStation and Qubit, and libraries were pooled at roughly 5.1 ng each. Sequencing of pooled libraries was carried out on an Illumina HiSeq2500 single-index Rapid Run using 2 x 100 bp reads and custom sequencing primers. In the paper's pipeline: MiGEC version 1.2.6 was used for UMI-based consensus assembly, which corrected PCR and sequencing errors. MiXCR version 2.1.1 handled V(D)J alignment, clonotype assembly and CDR3 extraction. To normalise gene usage, clonotype sharing and MAIT/NKT TCR abundance, the top 1000, 10 000 and 20 000 clonotypes in each sample were analysed. Diversity was computed as the inverse Simpson index with the vegan R package after downsampling to 27 000 UMIs. Paired Mann-Whitney U tests were applied to discordant twin pairs, and Benjamini-Hochberg correction was used for multiple testing. TCRdb reprocessed the reads and assigns one entry to each CDR3 protein sequence, leaving out DNA. TCRdb's processing, not the authors' own work, is the source of the V and J calls. The sample table holds about 210,000 distinct CDR3 sequences. Jointly, the top ten make up approximately 1.6% of the sample.

The CDR3 runs 14 residues from the cysteine to the phenylalanine. The entry carries no DNA sequence. In the germline V gene, CDR1 corresponds to SGHTA and CDR2 to FQGNSA. From each donor, a roughly 2.5 ml peripheral blood sample was collected into PAXgene tubes and kept at -80 degrees C. Total RNA was isolated from whole blood with the PAXgene blood miRNA kit on an automated QIAcube, without T cell sorting. Peripheral blood from monozygotic twin pairs concordant or discordant for inflammatory bowel disease was subjected to deep TCRalpha and TCRbeta repertoire profiling with unique molecular barcoding. Smoking habits were recorded for all twin pairs, and each individual was classified as a current, former or never smoker.

The sequence came from a human donor with ulcerative colitis or Crohn's disease, or a healthy co-twin of an affected twin (not recorded which). The chain is made from TRBV7-2 and TRBJ1-6. Input material: blood. CDR3 loop: CASSLDSGGSPLHF.